The clone carrying this T cell receptor (beta chain) was recorded many times. This sample stems from a study of T-cell reconstitution after alpha-beta-depleted transplantation in children. This sample's TCRbeta library carried unique molecular identifier barcodes. TCRdb processed the PCR reads anew with MiXCR; each CDR3 protein has one entry. The table includes some 200,000 distinct CDR3 sequences, about a tenth detected once. This CDR3 comprises 14 residues. Germline V CDR1 and CDR2: SGHRS, YFSETQ. V gave up 1 base and J gave up 6 bases, with 13 bases separating them. This receptor was taken from a human donor who donated a stem cell graft to a child with acute lymphoblastic leukemia. V usage is TRBV5-1 and J usage is TRBJ1-2; no clear D gene. The sequencing here drew on PBMCs from the stem cell graft donor, taken from the stem cell graft. Here the CDR3 reads CASSLYSARDGYTF. CDR3 nucleotides: TGCGCCAGCAGCTTGTATTCAGCCCGGGATGGCTACACCTTC.